The 32 T cell receptor beta chains below all came from one sample that was sequenced in a study of cytomegalovirus exposure and HLA in healthy donors (dated by TCRdb to the late 2010s). Library prep was done by the immunoSEQ multiplex PCR assay. For the multiplex PCR, a mixture combining 60 forward primers for TCR Vbeta segments and 13 reverse primers for TCR Jbeta segments was used. TCRdb limited this immuneACCESS table to in-frame rearrangements with V and J called. A share of clones is missing; checked studies link under half to unresolved V genes, and the rest is unexplained. The sample records around 160,000 clones, about 75% of which are singletons. About 7.4% of the sample goes to the ten largest clones. Sequencing was done on a sample of PBMCs. Receptors were obtained from a male donor in good health and CMV-seropositive.

CDR3 in amino acids: CASIRQGGGGYTF. The DNA for the CDR3 is TGTGCCAGTATCCGACAGGGGGGAGGTGGCTACACCTTC. The chain carries TRBV19 and TRBJ1-2; 9 bases agree with TRBD1. After removal of 7 bases from V and 7 bases from J, the junction contained 7 bases not matched to a gene. CDR1 and CDR2 from the germline V gene are LNHDA and SQIVND (reference sequence). There are 13 residues in the CDR3. The full variable domain, completed using reference TRBV19 and TRBJ1-2, is DGGITQSPKYLFRKEGQNVTLSCEQNLNHDAMYWYRQDPGQGLRLIYYSQIVNDFQKGDIAEGYSVSREKKESFPLTVTSAQKNPTAFYLCASIRQGGGGYTFGSGTRLTVV.

The chain carries TRBV6-4 and TRBJ2-2; perhaps TRBD1 as D (6 bases). Per germline, CDR1 MRHNA and CDR2 SNTAGT. This CDR3 region has 14 residues. The V and J ends lost 7 bases and 0 bases respectively, with 9 bases between them. In DNA form, the CDR3 reads TGTGCCAGCACGGACAGCCCGAACACCGGGGAGCTGTTTTTT. Its protein product is CASTDSPNTGELFF.

The J gene is TRBJ1-5, the V gene TRBV2, with 7 bases identical to TRBD1. Trimming cost V 6 bases and J 4 bases; bases outside gene matches: 9. Germline CDR1 and CDR2: SNHLY and FYNNEI. There are 15 residues in the CDR3. The CDR3 spells CASSFDRARNQPQHF. In DNA, the CDR3 is TGTGCCAGCAGCTTTGACAGGGCTCGGAATCAGCCCCAGCATTTT.

CDR3 protein: CASSHERGAQETQYF. CDR3 nucleotide sequence: TGTGCCAGCAGCCACGAGCGGGGGGCGCAAGAGACCCAGTACTTC. The chain employs TRBV7-9 and TRBJ2-5; 9 positions match TRBD2. Germline V gene data show CDR1 as SEHNR and CDR2 as FQNEAQ (reference sequence). The CDR3 contains 15 residues. Trimming took 5 bases from V and 2 from J; bases not matched to a gene: 6.

The chain has TRBV7-2 and TRBJ2-5; TRBD2 is a possible D gene (6 bases). Germline V gene sequence: CDR1 SGHTA, CDR2 FQGNSA. CDR3 length equals 15 residues. Trimming took off 4 bases at V and 5 bases at J, with 17 bases between the two ends. The DNA for the CDR3 is TGTGCCAGCAGCTCTGGTCCGACTAGGGCGGAGACCCAGTACTTC. The encoded protein is CASSSGPTRAETQYF.

The rearrangement links TRBV5-4 to TRBJ1-2; 8 bases are shared with TRBD1. The germline V gene has CDR1 SGHNT and CDR2 YYREEE (reference sequence). The CDR3 length is 14 residues. V was pared by 0 bases and J by 6 bases, with 4 bases of the junction left unmatched. This CDR3 is CASSLGQGANGYTF. As DNA, the CDR3 is TGTGCCAGCAGCTTGGGGCAGGGGGCGAATGGCTACACCTTC.

This clone was seen more than once but under ten times. V is TRBV30 and J is TRBJ1-1, with TRBD1 matching 7 bases. The CDR3 has 16 residues. V shed 7 bases, J shed 4 bases, and the junction held 18 bases outside the gene matches. The germline gives CDR1 GTSNPN, CDR2 SVGIG (reference sequence). The DNA for the CDR3 is TGTGCCTCCCGGAGATGGACAGGCGGTATGAGCACTGAAGCTTTCTTT. As protein: CASRRWTGGMSTEAFF.

The chain joins TRBV5-4 to TRBJ2-5; no firm D call. Germline CDR1 SGHNT, CDR2 YYREEE (reference sequence). V gave up 0 bases and J gave up 0 bases, with 6 bases separating them. The CDR3 sequence is 14 residues long. CDR3 sequence: CASSLAGNQETQYF. The CDR3 DNA is TGTGCCAGCAGCTTGGCAGGCAACCAAGAGACCCAGTACTTC.

V and J are TRBV9 and TRBJ2-1; D may be TRBD2 (5 bases). The length of the CDR3 is 14 residues. Germline CDR1 is SGDLS and CDR2 is YYNGEE. Trimming cost V 1 base and J 10 bases, with 15 bases left between them. CDR3 residues: CASSVRERSWEQFF. The CDR3, as DNA: TGTGCCAGCAGCGTACGCGAGCGGTCATGGGAGCAGTTCTTC. Supplemented by reference TRBV9 and TRBJ2-1, the full variable domain reads DSGVTQTPKHLITATGQRVTLRCSPRSGDLSVYWYQQSLDQGLQFLIQYYNGEERAKGNILERFSAQQFPDLHSELNLSSLELGDSALYFCASSVRERSWEQFFGPGTRLTVL.

The gene calls are TRBV5-8 and TRBJ2-5; TRBD2 matches at 11 bases. V lost 4 bases and J lost 4; bases outside the gene matches: 6. Germline V CDR1 and CDR2: SGHTS, YDEGEE. The CDR3 is 15 amino acids. DNA of the CDR3: TGTGCCAGCAGCCCCGGGACTAGCGGTTCAGAGACCCAGTACTTC. It translates to CASSPGTSGSETQYF.

CDR3 nucleotide sequence: TGTGCCAGTAGCCAGGGTATCACCTACGAGCAGTACTTC. Translated, it gives CASSQGITYEQYF. This chain uses TRBV19 with TRBJ2-7, with D possibly TRBD1 on 5 matching bases. The germline V gene has CDR1 LNHDA and CDR2 SQIVND (reference sequence). The CDR3 extends over 13 amino acids. Trimming cost V 6 bases and J 2 bases, with 11 bases left between them. Filled out from reference TRBV19 and TRBJ2-7, the complete variable domain reads DGGITQSPKYLFRKEGQNVTLSCEQNLNHDAMYWYRQDPGQGLRLIYYSQIVNDFQKGDIAEGYSVSREKKESFPLTVTSAQKNPTAFYLCASSQGITYEQYFGPGTRLTVT.

On this clone itself: One end of the junction fails to match germline, which may point to a read error. J is TRBJ1-1 and V is TRBV7-9; TRBD1 matches 7 bases. The V gene's germline CDR1 is SEHNR and CDR2 FQNEAQ (reference sequence). CDR3 length equals 15 residues. CDR3 sequence: CSSSPLTGSNTEAFF. CDR3 coding DNA: TGTTCCAGCAGCCCCTTGACAGGGTCGAACACTGAAGCTTTCTTT.

CDR3 bases: TGTGCCAGCAGAAGACCAACGGGACAGGGATTTGAAGCTTTCTTT. The encoded protein is CASRRPTGQGFEAFF. This chain connects TRBV6-5 to TRBJ1-1; 9 bases align to TRBD1. The V gene's germline CDR1 is MNHEY and CDR2 SVGAGI. V shed 6 bases and J 7 bases; nucleotides not matched to a gene: 12. The CDR3 contains 15 residues.

The chain carries TRBV27 and TRBJ1-1; tentative D call: TRBD1 (6 bases). CDR1 and CDR2 from the germline V gene are MNHEY and SMNVEV (reference sequence). V shed 6 bases and J shed 3 bases, with 11 bases lying between them. This CDR3 spans 13 amino acids. The CDR3 nucleotides read TGTGCCAGCAGAAACAGGGCACACACTGAAGCTTTCTTT. This sequence encodes CASRNRAHTEAFF.

This rearrangement joins TRBV6-5 to TRBJ1-1; D call uncertain. Deletions cut 8 bases from V and 2 bases from J, with 15 bases between. Germline CDR1 is MNHEY and CDR2 is SVGAGI. There are 14 residues in the CDR3. The CDR3: CASLKSVANTEAFF. Written as DNA, the CDR3 is TGTGCCAGCCTTAAATCTGTAGCCAACACTGAAGCTTTCTTT.

V usage is TRBV6-5 and J usage is TRBJ2-7; possibly TRBD2 for D (6 bases). CDR3 length: 15 residues. V shed 0 bases and J shed 6 bases, with 15 bases lying between them. Germline V gene data show CDR1 as MNHEY and CDR2 as SVGAGI. The CDR3 sequence is CASSYSNREPGEQYF. In nucleotides, the CDR3 is TGTGCCAGCAGTTACTCAAACCGGGAGCCGGGCGAGCAGTACTTC.

In this sample, this clone turned up once. V gene TRBV4-1 combines with J gene TRBJ2-3; no reliable D call. This CDR3 comprises 16 residues. CDR1 and CDR2 from the germline V gene are MGHRA and YSYEKL. Trimming took 0 bases from V and 6 from J, leaving 16 bases between them. The chain's CDR3 is CASSQESTPGRDTQYF. The CDR3 DNA reads as TGCGCCAGCAGCCAAGAAAGTACCCCCGGCAGGGATACGCAGTATTTT.

This sequence joins TRBV6-5 and TRBJ2-3; a weak D match, TRBD2 (6 bases). This CDR3 comprises 12 residues. CDR1 and CDR2 from the germline V gene are MNHEY and SVGAGI. The V gene lost 2 bases and the J gene lost 9 bases, with 9 bases spanning the gap. The CDR3 sequence is CASSYPGETQYF. CDR3 bases: TGTGCCAGCAGTTACCCGGGGGAAACGCAGTATTTT.

This CDR3 reads CASSGGSRVGRNEQFF. The CDR3 nucleotides are TGTGCCAGCAGTGGCGGGAGTAGGGTCGGTCGAAATGAGCAGTTCTTC. V and J are TRBV6-1 and TRBJ2-1; 7 positions agree with TRBD2. This CDR3 is 16 amino acids long. V was clipped by 4 bases and J by 7 bases; unmatched bases: 13. Germline-derived CDR1 and CDR2 are MNHNS and SASEGT.

The rearrangement joins TRBV15 to TRBJ2-5, with 7 bases fitting TRBD1. CDR3 size: 14 residues. Per germline, CDR1 LNHNV and CDR2 YYDKDF (reference sequence). The V segment lost 6 bases and the J segment 2 bases; nucleotides outside the gene matches: 6. DNA for the CDR3: TGTGCCACCAGGGAAGGGGACAGTCAAGAGACCCAGTACTTC. Translating it yields CATREGDSQETQYF.

This chain joins TRBV27 and TRBJ2-7, with TRBD2 as a possible D gene (7 bases). Germline lookup yields CDR1 MNHEY and CDR2 SMNVEV (reference sequence). Between the trimmed V and J ends, which lost 2 bases and 0 bases, there was a span of 14 bases. The CDR3 runs 16 residues. CDR3 DNA: TGTGCCAGCAGTTTACGGGGGGCGAGTTCCTCCTACGAGCAGTACTTC. Protein product: CASSLRGASSSYEQYF.

This clone was recorded once. J is TRBJ2-3 and V is TRBV27; TRBD2 matches at 8 bases. V was pared by 2 bases and J by 14 bases, with 9 bases of the junction left unmatched. The CDR3 extends over 13 amino acids. Germline CDR1 reads MNHEY; CDR2 reads SMNVEV (reference sequence). The CDR3 here is CASSLQRTSSLYF. The CDR3 DNA sequence: TGTGCCAGCAGTTTACAGCGGACTAGCAGTTTGTATTTT.

This clone was detected a few times. The V call is TRBV4-3, the J call TRBJ1-1, with a tentative D call TRBD1 (6 bases). CDR1 is LGHNA and CDR2 is YSLEER in the germline V gene. The CDR3 runs 14 residues. V dropped 6 bases and J dropped 0 bases, with 11 bases sitting between them. The CDR3 here is CASRAGALNTEAFF. The CDR3 region has the DNA TGCGCCAGCAGAGCGGGGGCTTTGAACACTGAAGCTTTCTTT.

This clone has just one count. The V call is TRBV6-1, the J call TRBJ1-1, with D possibly being TRBD1 (5 bases). The V end was cut by 3 bases, the J end by 6 bases, with 23 bases between. Germline V gives CDR1 MNHNS, CDR2 SASEGT. CDR3 length: 17 amino acids. The CDR3 here is CASSDWEPEKGFPEAFF. The CDR3 DNA reads as TGTGCCAGCAGTGATTGGGAACCGGAGAAGGGGTTCCCTGAAGCTTTCTTT.

J is TRBJ1-4 and V is TRBV28; 7 nucleotides line up with TRBD1. Looked up from germline, CDR1 is MDHEN and CDR2 is SYDVKM. The CDR3 is 13 residues long. J gave up 7 bases and V 8 bases, and 7 bases lay outside the gene matches. CDR3 sequence reads: CASRETGFEKLFF. Here the CDR3 DNA reads TGTGCCAGCCGCGAGACAGGGTTTGAAAAACTGTTTTTT.

The rearrangement joins TRBV10-2 to TRBJ2-3; D gene ambiguous. The ends were cut back, 3 bases at V and 4 bases at J, with 17 bases in the middle. Germline values: CDR1 WSHSY, CDR2 SAAADI. CDR3 length equals 16 residues. CDR3 sequence reads: CASSDDERWVADTQYF. The CDR3 region has the DNA TGCGCCAGCAGTGACGACGAGCGCTGGGTCGCAGATACGCAGTATTTT.

CDR3 sequence: CASSLGLRDVVYEQYF. DNA for the CDR3: TGTGCCAGCAGCTTAGGCCTCAGGGATGTCGTCTACGAGCAGTACTTC. The chain links TRBV13 to TRBJ2-7; weak D call: TRBD1 (5 bases). Germline V gene lookup returns CDR1 PRHDT and CDR2 FYEKMQ (reference sequence). V dropped 0 bases and J dropped 3 bases, with 15 bases sitting between them. This CDR3 comprises 16 residues.

This chain links TRBV19 with TRBJ1-1; TRBD1 matches 9 bases. Germline V gene data show CDR1 as LNHDA and CDR2 as SQIVND (reference sequence). This CDR3 is 16 amino acids long. V was clipped by 5 bases and J by 0 bases; unmatched bases: 7. In DNA, the CDR3 is TGTGCCAGTAGTTGGGACAGGGAGGGCCTGAACACTGAAGCTTTCTTT. Translated: CASSWDREGLNTEAFF.

V and J are TRBV27 and TRBJ2-5; 10 bases agree with TRBD2. The CDR3 is made up of 16 amino acids. Germline lookup yields CDR1 MNHEY and CDR2 SMNVEV (reference sequence). V was pared by 5 bases and J by 2 bases, with 8 bases of the junction left unmatched. In DNA, the CDR3 is TGTGCCAGCAGTCTGAGACTAGCGGGCTTTCAAGAGACCCAGTACTTC. It yields the protein CASSLRLAGFQETQYF.

V and J are TRBV11-2 and TRBJ2-2; no reliable D call. The CDR3 spans 13 residues. CDR1 and CDR2 (germline): SGHAT, FQNNGV. The V and J ends lost 5 bases and 1 base respectively, with 5 bases between them. The CDR3 region is CASSPGNTGELFF. The CDR3 coding sequence is TGTGCCAGCAGCCCCGGGAACACCGGGGAGCTGTTTTTT.

This clone occurred once. The chain couples TRBV12-5 to TRBJ2-2; a possible D gene is TRBD2 (6 bases). Germline CDR1 reads LGHNT; CDR2 reads FRNRAP. The CDR3 covers 18 residues. Trimming shortened V by 3 bases and J by 3 bases, and 20 bases separated the two germline ends. CDR3 nucleotide sequence: TGTGCTAGTGGTTTCCAGTTGGAGGGGCTTACCGACACCGGGGAGCTGTTTTTT. Its protein product is CASGFQLEGLTDTGELFF. Full variable domain (missing parts from reference TRBV12-5 and TRBJ2-2): DARVTQTPRHKVTEMGQEVTMRCQPILGHNTVFWYRQTMMQGLELLAYFRNRAPLDDSGMPKDRFSAEMPDATLATLKIQPSEPRDSAVYFCASGFQLEGLTDTGELFFGEGSRLTVL.

This clone was seen only once. The chain combines TRBV18 with TRBJ1-1; unclear D gene. The CDR3 extends over 18 amino acids. V was clipped by 2 bases and J by 11 bases, with 30 bases between them. Germline values: CDR1 KGHSH, CDR2 LQKENI. The CDR3 DNA reads TGTGCCAGCTCACCATATGATGTAGATCAAAGTTCGCGGCAGTCGGCTTTCTTT. Translating gives CASSPYDVDQSSRQSAFF. Supplemented by reference TRBV18 and TRBJ1-1, the full variable domain reads NAGVMQNPRHLVRRRGQEARLRCSPMKGHSHVYWYRQLPEEGLKFMVYLQKENIIDESGMPKERFSAEFPKEGPSILRIQQVVRGDSAAYFCASSPYDVDQSSRQSAFFGQGTRLTVV.